Sequencing of this T cell receptor (beta chain) was carried out in a study of identical twins (dated by TCRdb to 2016 to 2017). The study in broad terms: TCR alpha and beta repertoires from monozygotic twins, unrelated adults of various ages and cord blood were deep-sequenced to test whether fetal clonotypes persist. Replicate twin experiments were performed at different times using different library preparation protocols to rule out contamination.

The germline V gene (reference sequence) specifies DFQATT as CDR1 and SNEGSKA as CDR2. Deletion took 3 bases off V and 3 bases off J, with a span of 14 bases between the germline ends. The CDR3 covers 14 residues, taking in both the cysteine and the phenylalanine. The only DNA kept is the CDR3, 42 bases in frame from the first base. Only healthy Caucasian donors were included. Three pairs of female monozygotic twins, all aged roughly 18 to 29 years, made up the twin cohort. Positive isolation kits from Invitrogen were used to isolate CD4+ and CD8+ T cell populations. Turning to this clonotype: It has no known antigen specificity. No much larger clone exists at a distance of one base, and base qualities are not known.

The library was produced with 5' RACE. Instrument used: Illumina HiSeq 2000. Template switching added a universal primer binding site, and the final cDNA carried a unique molecular identifier that allowed TCR cDNA molecules to be counted accurately. First-strand cDNA for TCR alpha and beta chains was synthesized from specific primers in the conserved constant-segment region. To control for contamination, every cDNA library was double barcoded, receiving both a SMART-Mk sample barcode and Illumina barcodes. TruSeq adapter sequences along with Illumina sample barcodes were introduced in two successive PCR steps. The TCR alpha and beta cDNA libraries were sequenced on the Illumina HiSeq platform using custom primers. The original pipeline was this. MiGEC processed the raw reads to extract unique molecular identifiers, while MiXCR was used to determine the CDR3 positions. For each individual, recombination models were inferred using an EM algorithm with the repgenHMM and IGoR tools. Shared clonotype analysis was performed with the tcR package in R, normalizing sharing by the product of cloneset sizes. Out-of-frame nonproductive sequences were analyzed to study raw recombination free of thymic and clonal selection effects. TCRdb itself trimmed the public reads at Q25 with fastp, ran MiXCR and retained productive beta chains. Merged by CDR3 protein, the rows form single entries marked with the most common genes and DNA. These V and J calls rely on TCRdb rather than the paper's analysis. The sample includes just over 500,000 distinct CDR3 sequences, with roughly 21% observed a single time. The ten largest make up 0.8% to 1% of the sample.

Overall study outcomes, separate from this receptor: Invariant T cells such as MAIT and iNKT could partly confound zero-insertion analyses, though diverse VJ usage argued against this for most clonotypes. Out-of-frame TCR alpha sharing in monozygotic twins was systematically underestimated by recombination models, whereas sharing between unrelated individuals was in agreement with the recombination models. A weaker excess of twin sharing was found in beta out-of-frame sequences because the signal-to-noise ratio was lowered by fewer shared sequences. Because the same donors could not be followed over many years, conclusions were based on cross-sectional statistical analysis. Fewer insertions were carried by abundant cord blood beta clonotypes, a similar but weaker trend appeared in young adult naive repertoires, and no such trend appeared in memory repertoires. Out-of-frame TCR alpha sequences shared between twins showed an excess of low generation-probability sequences compared with coincidental sharing between unrelated individuals.

These data were likewise used in another study, on T cells expressing NK-cell markers. Taken from the second paper: TCR beta-chain repertoires were profiled in sorted CD3+CD56+NKG2C+, CD3+CD56+NKG2C- and CD3+CD56-NKG2C+ T-cell subsets from seven or eight donors. Of the eight sequenced donors, seven were found to be HCMV-seropositive and one was found to be HCMV-seronegative. In several experiments an anti-gammadeltaTCR antibody was added to restrict sorting to alphabetaTCR-expressing T cells. In over 5 donors, the dominant CD3+CD56+NKG2C+ clonotypes were among the top 10 CD8+ clonotypes and accounted for about 1.0-7.5% of CD8+ T cells. Those dominant clonotypes were again the most abundant among CD3+CD56-NKG2C+ cells in a few donors, at roughly 25-60.1%. Whether the expanded NKG2C-expressing T cell clones were specific for HCMV antigens remained unclear. All eight donors whose samples were sequenced were randomly selected healthy volunteers, three of them men and five women. To determine HCMV serostatus, a commercial ELISA kit was used to detect HCMV-specific IgG in serum. MIGEC was used to demultiplex reads and group the reads by UMI, and MiTCR was used to assemble and quantify clonotypes. To exclude erroneous sequences, any TCR cDNA sequence not supported by at least two reads was discarded. The tcR package was used for downstream repertoire analysis, and clonotypes were matched across fractions by CDR3 nucleotide sequence plus V segment. VDJmatch was used to annotate antigen specificity against VDJdb, with one amino acid substitution in CDR3 allowed.

This chain joins TRBV20-1 to TRBJ2-5, with TRBD1 tentatively as D gene (5 bases match). The material sequenced was CD4+ T cells sorted from blood. This receptor was taken from a young woman in good health. The CDR3 region has the sequence CSASRNVGEETQYF. The sequenced DNA: TGCAGTGCTAGCCGGAACGTAGGGGAAGAGACCCAGTACTTC.